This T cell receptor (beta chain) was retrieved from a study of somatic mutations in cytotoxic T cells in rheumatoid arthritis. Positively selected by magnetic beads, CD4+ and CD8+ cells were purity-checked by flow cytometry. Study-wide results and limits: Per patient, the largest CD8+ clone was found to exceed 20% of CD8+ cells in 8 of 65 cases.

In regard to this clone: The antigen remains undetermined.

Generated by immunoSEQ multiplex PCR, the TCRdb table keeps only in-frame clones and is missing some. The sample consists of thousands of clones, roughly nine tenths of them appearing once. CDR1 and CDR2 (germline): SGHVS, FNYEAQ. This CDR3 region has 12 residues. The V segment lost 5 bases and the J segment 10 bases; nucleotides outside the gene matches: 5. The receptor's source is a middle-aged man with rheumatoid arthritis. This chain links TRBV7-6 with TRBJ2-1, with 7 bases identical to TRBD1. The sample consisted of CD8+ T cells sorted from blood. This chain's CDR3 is CASSPLGGEQFF. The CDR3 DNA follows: TGTGCCAGCAGCCCCCTAGGGGGCGAGCAGTTCTTC.